Each of the 23 T cell receptor beta chains below was sequenced from the same sample in a study of blood T cell repertoires in COVID-19. Using immunoSEQ multiplex PCR, the repertoire was profiled, and TCRdb retains in-frame clones only, with some absent. The sample contains a few hundred thousand clones, 87% of which appear only once. The sequenced material came from PBMCs or T cells enriched from blood (not recorded which). These receptors were taken from a woman in her late teens or twenties who had recovered from COVID-19.

The J gene is TRBJ2-4, the V gene TRBV9; 9 bases line up with TRBD1. Looked up from germline, CDR1 is SGDLS and CDR2 is YYNGEE. The V segment lost 3 bases and the J segment 9 bases; nucleotides outside the gene matches: 7. This CDR3 contains 14 residues. The DNA for the CDR3 is TGTGCCAGCAGCGAACGGGACAGGGCCGGCATTCAGTACTTC. It yields the protein CASSERDRAGIQYF.

With respect to this clone: Just one base apart from a much larger clone, this may be a read error. The rearrangement joins TRBV6-4 to TRBJ2-2; D gene ambiguous. Germline V gene lookup returns CDR1 MRHNA and CDR2 SNTAGT. V lost 2 bases, J lost 4 bases, and 5 bases lay in between. There are 13 residues in the CDR3. The CDR3 DNA follows: TGTGCCAGCAGTGACCAACTCACCGGGGAGCTGTTTTTT. Its protein product is CASSDQLTGELFF.

The gene calls are TRBV30 and TRBJ1-2; tentatively, D is TRBD1 (6 bases). V gave up 2 bases and J gave up 4 bases, with 11 bases separating them. The CDR3 sequence is 13 residues long. Germline V gene data show CDR1 as GTSNPN and CDR2 as SVGIG (reference sequence). The CDR3 nucleotides are TGTGCCTGGAGTTCCGGACAGCTCTATGGCTACACCTTC. This gives the protein CAWSSGQLYGYTF.

The chain uses TRBV6-4 and TRBJ2-1, with 10 bases lining up with TRBD2. The V gene's germline CDR1 is MRHNA and CDR2 SNTAGT. The junction had 6 bases not matched to a gene; V was cut back by 2 bases and J by 8 bases. CDR3 length: 15 amino acids. The CDR3 DNA is TGTGCCAGCAGTGACCTAGCGGGAGTCGGCCATGAGCAGTTCTTC. Translation gives CASSDLAGVGHEQFF.

The rearrangement links TRBV23-1 to TRBJ2-2; TRBD1 might be the D (5 bases). TRBV23-1 is marked as an open reading frame, function uncertain. V was pared by 0 bases and J by 1 base, with 9 bases between. The CDR3 is made up of 16 amino acids. Here the CDR3 reads CASSQSWQGNTGELFF. In DNA, the CDR3 is TGCGCCAGCAGTCAATCTTGGCAGGGGAACACCGGGGAGCTGTTTTTT.

J is TRBJ1-2 and V is TRBV7-9, with D perhaps matching TRBD1 (6 bases). Germline V gene data show CDR1 as SEHNR and CDR2 as FQNEAQ (reference sequence). CDR3 length: 16 residues. V lost 2 bases, J lost 8 bases, and 21 bases lay in between. DNA for the CDR3: TGTGCCAGCAGCTTAACCGGGGGGCAGGGGAGCGTAGGCTACACCTTC. Translated: CASSLTGGQGSVGYTF.

The table lists this clone with a few counts. The V gene is TRBV28, the J gene TRBJ1-1, with D unclear. With 10 bases removed from V and 5 bases from J, the gap between germline ends came to 14 bases. The V gene's germline CDR1 is MDHEN and CDR2 SYDVKM. The CDR3 is made up of 12 amino acids. The CDR3 bases are TGTGCCACTCTTGCGGGCGGGACTGAAGCTTTCTTT. This codes for CATLAGGTEAFF.

V is TRBV2 and J is TRBJ1-2; D is ambiguous. This CDR3 spans 13 amino acids. The germline V gene encodes CDR1 SNHLY and CDR2 FYNNEI. Trimming stripped 6 bases from V and 7 bases from J, with 15 bases between. This chain's CDR3 is CASSSSAGRGYTF. Written as DNA, the CDR3 is TGTGCCAGCAGCTCGAGCGCGGGTCGTGGCTACACCTTC.

J is TRBJ1-3 and V is TRBV24-1, with a weak D call TRBD1 (6 bases). The ends were cut back, 9 bases at V and 1 base at J, with 15 bases in the middle. The CDR3 is made up of 15 amino acids. Per germline, CDR1 KGHDR and CDR2 SFDVKD. CDR3 residues: CATASRGRSGNTIYF. The CDR3 coding sequence is TGTGCCACCGCCAGCAGGGGCCGGTCTGGAAACACCATATATTTT.

The CDR3 region is CASSPVQTQYF. The CDR3 coding sequence is TGTGCCAGCAGCCCAGTCCAGACCCAGTACTTC. V and J are TRBV7-8 and TRBJ2-5, with no clear D. Germline lookup yields CDR1 SGHVS and CDR2 FQNEAQ. The CDR3 runs to 11 residues. V was pared by 5 bases and J by 6 bases, with 7 bases between.

CDR3 residues: CASSPGQGGISNQPQHF. CDR3 nucleotide sequence: TGTGCCAGCTCACCCGGACAGGGGGGAATTAGCAATCAGCCCCAGCATTTT. The genes are TRBV18 and TRBJ1-5, with 10 bases aligning to TRBD1. The germline V gene has CDR1 KGHSH and CDR2 LQKENI. The CDR3 sequence is 17 residues long. The trim removed 3 bases at V and 0 bases at J, leaving 5 bases unmatched.

This chain connects TRBV6-5 to TRBJ1-1, with TRBD1 as a possible D gene (5 bases). Germline V gives CDR1 MNHEY, CDR2 SVGAGI. The CDR3 covers 14 residues. V dropped 5 bases and J dropped 6 bases, with 16 bases sitting between them. The CDR3 DNA reads TGTGCCAGCAGTCACGACGGGGGGTTCGCTGAAGCTTTCTTT. This encodes CASSHDGGFAEAFF.

The chain carries TRBV9 and TRBJ2-7; possibly TRBD2 for D (5 bases). V shed 4 bases and J shed 3 bases, with 14 bases lying between them. This CDR3 comprises 14 residues. CDR1 is SGDLS and CDR2 is YYNGEE in the germline V gene. DNA of the CDR3: TGTGCCAGCAGCCCCCGCCTAGCCAACTACGAGCAGTACTTC. As protein: CASSPRLANYEQYF.

The genes are TRBV6-5 and TRBJ2-1; TRBD2 might be the D (6 bases). The CDR3 is 15 residues long. The V gene's germline CDR1 is MNHEY and CDR2 SVGAGI. Trimming shortened V by 0 bases and J by 12 bases, and 18 bases separated the two germline ends. CDR3 region: CASSYSKVFVGGQFF. The CDR3 bases are TGTGCCAGCAGTTACTCGAAGGTTTTCGTCGGGGGGCAGTTCTTC.

The rearrangement joins TRBV12-3 or TRBV12-4 to TRBJ1-3, with 7 bases matching TRBD1. V lost 7 bases and J lost 4; bases outside the gene matches: 4. This CDR3 spans 13 amino acids. CDR3 amino acids: CASNQGVGNTIYF. In DNA form, the CDR3 reads TGTGCCAGCAACCAGGGGGTCGGAAACACCATATATTTT.

This clone came up once. This chain uses TRBV7-9 with TRBJ1-1; 7 bases match TRBD1. Germline V CDR1 and CDR2: SEHNR, FQNEAQ (reference sequence). The CDR3 spans 14 residues. V dropped 5 bases and J dropped 2; count of bases not matched to a gene: 5. CDR3 sequence: CASSRRDRNTEAFF. The CDR3 nucleotides are TGTGCCAGCAGCCGAAGGGACAGAAACACTGAAGCTTTCTTT.

The chain uses TRBV4-3 and TRBJ2-6; D unclear. Germline V gene sequence: CDR1 LGHNA, CDR2 YSLEER. The CDR3 consists of 16 residues. Between the trimmed V and J ends, which lost 0 bases and 0 bases, there was a span of 6 bases. Here the CDR3 reads CASSQDPFSGANVLTF. The DNA of the CDR3 is TGCGCCAGCAGCCAAGACCCCTTCTCTGGGGCCAACGTCCTGACTTTC.

The gene calls are TRBV6-5 and TRBJ1-1; 7 positions match TRBD1. Unmatched junction bases numbered 7, after V lost 2 bases and J lost 1 base. This CDR3 is 16 amino acids long. From germline, CDR1 is MNHEY and CDR2 SVGAGI. The chain's CDR3 is CASSYGTGVRNTEAFF. Here the CDR3 DNA reads TGTGCCAGCAGTTACGGCACAGGGGTTCGGAACACTGAAGCTTTCTTT.

J is TRBJ2-7 and V is TRBV18, with 13 bases aligning to TRBD2. This CDR3 region has 16 residues. Losses at the gene ends were 3 bases for V and 0 bases for J; bases not matched to a gene: 2. Germline CDR1 and CDR2: KGHSH and LQKENI. The CDR3 DNA reads as TGTGCCAGCTCACCGGGGACTAGCGGGACCTCCTACGAGCAGTACTTC. This codes for CASSPGTSGTSYEQYF.

J is TRBJ2-3 and V is TRBV7-8; no definite D call. Germline V gives CDR1 SGHVS, CDR2 FQNEAQ. Trimming shortened V by 1 base and J by 2 bases, and 16 bases separated the two germline ends. This CDR3 has 17 residues. CDR3 loop: CASSLGRRDRYTDTQYF. CDR3 DNA: TGTGCCAGCAGCTTAGGGAGAAGAGACCGGTACACAGATACGCAGTATTTT. Supplemented by reference TRBV7-8 and TRBJ2-3, the full variable domain reads GAGVSQSPRYKVAKRGQDVALRCDPISGHVSLFWYQQALGQGPEFLTYFQNEAQLDKSGLPSDRFFAERPEGSVSTLKIQRTQQEDSAVYLCASSLGRRDRYTDTQYFGPGTRLTVL.

The J gene is TRBJ1-5, the V gene TRBV5-1; 7 bases agree with TRBD1. CDR1 SGHRS and CDR2 YFSETQ come from the germline V gene. This CDR3 comprises 14 residues. J lost 5 bases, V lost 0 bases, and 2 bases had no gene match. CDR3 region: CASSLEGGHQPQHF. The CDR3 coding sequence is TGCGCCAGCAGCTTGGAAGGGGGCCATCAGCCCCAGCATTTT.

The rearrangement links TRBV11-3 to TRBJ2-5, with 9 bases aligning to TRBD1. V lost 3 bases to trimming and J lost 4 bases; unmatched junction nucleotides: 9. CDR3 size: 16 residues. Germline CDR1 reads SGHNT; CDR2 reads YENEEA. CDR3 sequence: CASSLGQGIFRETQYF. In DNA form, the CDR3 reads TGTGCCAGCAGCTTGGGACAGGGAATCTTCAGAGAGACCCAGTACTTC.

The V gene is TRBV3-1 (or the pseudogene TRBV3-2), the J gene TRBJ1-2; no definite D call. The germline CDR1 and CDR2 sequences are LGHDT and YNNKEL (reference sequence). Trimming took 0 bases from V and 3 from J, leaving 5 bases between them. This CDR3 spans 13 amino acids. CDR3 loop: CASSQDPDYGYTF. The CDR3 DNA follows: TGTGCCAGCAGCCAAGATCCGGACTATGGCTACACCTTC.